The 7 T cell receptor beta chains presented below share a single source sample, sequenced in a study of blood T cell repertoires in COVID-19 (TCRdb year 2020). To prepare the library, the immunoSEQ multiplex PCR assay was applied. In its TCRdb copy, this immuneACCESS table keeps in-frame sequences only and misses some clones. Where compared with another copy, unresolved V genes explain less than half of these, and the others have no known cause. Counted in this sample were more than 100,000 clones; 65% to 85% of them appeared once. Approximately 17% of the sample lies in the top ten. The sequencing input was peripheral blood. The receptors shown here come from a woman older than 75 with acute or convalescent COVID-19.

The chain uses TRBV29-1 and TRBJ2-5; 7 nucleotides line up with TRBD2. The V and J ends lost 1 base and 4 bases, in that order; junction bases with no gene match: 6. CDR1 is SQVTM and CDR2 is ANQGSEA in the germline V gene. The length of the CDR3 is 14 residues. CDR3 coding DNA: TGCAGCGTTGAAGGGGGGGGGAGAGGAGAGACCCAGTACTTC. It yields the protein CSVEGGGRGETQYF.

The chain recombines TRBV4-3 with TRBJ1-2; D possibly corresponds to TRBD1 (6 bases). V was clipped by 1 base and J by 4 bases, with 22 bases between them. The CDR3 contains 18 residues. Germline-derived CDR1 and CDR2 are LGHNA and YSLEER. As DNA, the CDR3 is TGCGCCAGCAGCCAAGGTGGGGGGGCCACCTATAGGACCTATGGCTACACCTTC. It encodes CASSQGGGATYRTYGYTF.

The genes are TRBV29-1 and TRBJ1-1; D is ambiguous. CDR1 and CDR2 (germline): SQVTM, ANQGSEA. The CDR3 is 12 amino acids. With 4 bases removed from V and 3 bases from J, the gap between germline ends came to 9 bases. The CDR3 DNA sequence: TGCAGCGTTGCGGCGGGATACACTGAAGCTTTCTTT. This codes for CSVAAGYTEAFF.

The V call is TRBV2, the J call TRBJ2-3; no definite D call. CDR3 size: 15 residues. V was pared by 4 bases and J by 0 bases, with 11 bases between. Germline-derived CDR1 and CDR2 are SNHLY and FYNNEI. In DNA form, the CDR3 reads TGTGCCAGCAGTGGAGGCACCGCTAGCACAGATACGCAGTATTTT. This codes for CASSGGTASTDTQYF.

The chain has TRBV23-1 and TRBJ1-1, with D perhaps matching TRBD1 (5 bases). TRBV23-1 is placed among ORFs of uncertain function. The length of the CDR3 is 15 residues. Trimming cost V 2 bases and J 3 bases, with 13 bases left between them. DNA of the CDR3: TGCGCCAGCAGTCAAAGGTCAGGGTGTGACACTGAAGCTTTCTTT. It codes for CASSQRSGCDTEAFF.

This chain uses TRBV19 with TRBJ2-3; D is possibly TRBD1 (6 bases). Germline CDR1 and CDR2: LNHDA and SQIVND (reference sequence). The CDR3 covers 16 residues. V lost 3 bases, J lost 6 bases, and 19 bases lay in between. The CDR3, as DNA: TGTGCCAGTAGTATTCCGTCTTTCAGGGGCAGGGATACGCAGTATTTT. Amino acid sequence: CASSIPSFRGRDTQYF.

CDR3 amino acids: CASLGVRAGRFYNEQFF. The CDR3 coding sequence is TGTGCCAGCTTGGGCGTTCGAGCGGGACGGTTCTACAATGAGCAGTTCTTC. The rearrangement joins TRBV18 to TRBJ2-1; 7 bases are a match to TRBD2. Germline CDR1 KGHSH, CDR2 LQKENI. The CDR3 runs to 17 residues. The J segment lost 3 bases and the V segment lost 7 bases, leaving 15 bases of the junction unmatched.